These 28 T cell receptor beta chains share one sample of origin, sequenced in a study of cytomegalovirus exposure and HLA in healthy donors. PCR used 60 Vbeta primers and 13 Jbeta primers. Repertoires were generated with immunoSEQ multiplex PCR, while TCRdb's copy carries only in-frame clones and drops some. Among around 140,000 clones listed, around 73% were seen once. Sequenced: PBMCs. All receptors derive from a female donor in good health and CMV-seronegative.

This clone has just one count. The chain employs TRBV9 and TRBJ2-1; 11 nucleotides line up with TRBD2. The germline gives CDR1 SGDLS, CDR2 YYNGEE. V lost 5 bases to trimming and J lost 4 bases; unmatched junction nucleotides: 11. The CDR3 is 17 amino acids. This CDR3 reads CASRGLTSGESYNEQFF. CDR3 sequence (DNA): TGTGCCAGCAGAGGCTTGACTAGCGGGGAATCGTACAATGAGCAGTTCTTC.

The genes are TRBV5-1 and TRBJ2-7; possible D gene TRBD2, 6 bases. Germline CDR1 and CDR2: SGHRS and YFSETQ. This CDR3 is 14 amino acids long. V shed 2 bases and J shed 7 bases, with 16 bases lying between them. The CDR3 loop reads CASSLSGVRWEQYF. CDR3 bases: TGCGCCAGCAGCTTATCGGGGGTACGGTGGGAGCAGTACTTC.

The chain employs TRBV18 and TRBJ1-4; no definite D call. The CDR3 spans 15 residues. Between the trimmed V and J ends, which lost 1 base and 0 bases, there was a span of 6 bases. Germline V gene data show CDR1 as KGHSH and CDR2 as LQKENI. The CDR3 nucleotides read TGTGCCAGCTCACCACAGCGATCAACTAATGAAAAACTGTTTTTT. Its protein is CASSPQRSTNEKLFF.

This chain connects TRBV15 to TRBJ1-5; a weak D match, TRBD1 (6 bases). CDR1 LNHNV and CDR2 YYDKDF come from the germline V gene (reference sequence). The germline V and J ends were trimmed by 5 bases and 0 bases, with 11 bases remaining between them. CDR3 length: 15 amino acids. The chain's CDR3 is CATSWDTLSNQPQHF. The CDR3 DNA sequence: TGTGCCACCAGCTGGGACACCCTTAGCAATCAGCCCCAGCATTTT.

The J gene is TRBJ2-4, the V gene TRBV15, with D perhaps matching TRBD2 (6 bases). Germline V CDR1 and CDR2: LNHNV, YYDKDF (reference sequence). There are 14 residues in the CDR3. V was pared by 8 bases and J by 0 bases, with 11 bases between. The CDR3 spells CATGGMGAKNIQYF. The CDR3, as DNA: TGTGCCACCGGGGGGATGGGAGCCAAAAACATTCAGTACTTC.

The chain uses TRBV7-9 and TRBJ2-5; perhaps TRBD1 as D (6 bases). Judging by the DNA end, TRBJ2-7 fits better; the J call may be wrong. The CDR3 extends over 17 amino acids. Per the germline V gene, CDR1 is SEHNR and CDR2 is FQNEAQ (reference sequence). CDR3 sequence reads: CASSLVIGGHPLYEQYF. CDR3 nucleotides: TGTGCCAGCAGCTTAGTAATAGGGGGTCATCCCCTCTACGAGCAGTACTTC.

V and J are TRBV10-3 and TRBJ2-3; D perhaps matches TRBD2 (7 bases). Germline CDR1 is ENHRY and CDR2 is SYGVKD. The length of the CDR3 is 16 residues. V lost 5 bases and J lost 0, with 15 bases in between. CDR3 region: CAISTLGGASTDTQYF. The CDR3 nucleotides read TGTGCCATCAGTACGTTAGGGGGGGCTAGCACAGATACGCAGTATTTT.

The chain is built from TRBV6-1 and TRBJ1-4; a weak D match, TRBD1 (6 bases). CDR1 and CDR2 from the germline V gene are MNHNS and SASEGT. Trimming took off 1 base at V and 2 bases at J, with 11 bases between the two ends. CDR3 size: 16 residues. The CDR3 region is CASSEGQGTTNEKLFF. The CDR3 DNA is TGTGCCAGCAGTGAAGGGCAGGGGACGACTAATGAAAAACTGTTTTTT.

The chain recombines TRBV18 with TRBJ2-7, with 8 bases aligning to TRBD1. The CDR3 loop spans 14 amino acids. The trim removed 3 bases at V and 3 bases at J, leaving 4 bases unmatched. The germline CDR1 and CDR2 sequences are KGHSH and LQKENI. In nucleotides, the CDR3 is TGTGCCAGCTCACCCCTGGGACAGGACTACGAGCAGTACTTC. This codes for CASSPLGQDYEQYF.

The chain is built from TRBV4-1 and TRBJ2-1, with D perhaps TRBD2 (5 bases). This CDR3 spans 16 amino acids. In germline, CDR1 is MGHRA, CDR2 YSYEKL. Trimming removed 4 bases at V and 10 bases at J, with 23 bases between. CDR3 loop: CASSPPLGTVGGEQFF. CDR3 coding DNA: TGCGCCAGCAGCCCCCCGTTAGGAACGGTTGGCGGGGAGCAGTTCTTC.

The chain combines TRBV27 with TRBJ2-7, with D uncertain. CDR3 length: 13 amino acids. Per the germline V gene, CDR1 is MNHEY and CDR2 is SMNVEV (reference sequence). V lost 1 base, J lost 4 bases, and 8 bases lay in between. The CDR3 sequence is CASSLFLTYEQYF. The CDR3 DNA reads TGTGCCAGCAGTTTATTCCTAACTTACGAGCAGTACTTC.

This chain joins TRBV29-1 and TRBJ2-5; 8 bases match TRBD1. The J call may not be correct, given that the DNA end is closer to TRBJ2-7. The CDR3 totals 13 residues. Germline loops: CDR1 SQVTM, CDR2 ANQGSEA. This chain's CDR3 is CSVRTGSSYEQYF. DNA of the CDR3: TGCAGCGTTCGGACAGGGAGCTCCTACGAGCAGTACTTC.

The chain employs TRBV28 and TRBJ1-2; no definite D call. The ends were cut back, 2 bases at V and 5 bases at J, with 33 bases in the middle. This CDR3 is built from 21 residues. Germline CDR1 MDHEN, CDR2 SYDVKM. CDR3 protein: CASSLASSGIFGFSKSYGYTF. As DNA, the CDR3 is TGTGCCAGCAGTTTAGCGTCTTCCGGGATCTTCGGATTCTCTAAGTCTTATGGCTACACCTTC.

As concerns this clone: At one end the junction does not follow the germline gene, possibly because of a read error. This chain links TRBV7-9 with TRBJ1-5; D is unresolved. Germline V CDR1 and CDR2: SEHNR, FQNEAQ (reference sequence). CDR3 size: 12 residues. CDR3 coding DNA: TGTTCCAGCAGCTTGGCGGGACAGCCCCAGCATTTT. Translated: CSSSLAGQPQHF.

The chain employs TRBV29-1 and TRBJ2-7, with 12 nucleotides matching TRBD2. Germline lookup yields CDR1 SQVTM and CDR2 ANQGSEA. The CDR3 contains 16 residues. V lost 3 bases to trimming and J lost 0 bases; unmatched junction nucleotides: 6. CDR3 sequence: CSVDGLAGYGSYEQYF. The CDR3 DNA reads TGCAGCGTTGACGGACTAGCGGGGTATGGCTCCTACGAGCAGTACTTC.

The chain has TRBV28 and TRBJ2-3, with D uncertain. Germline-derived CDR1 and CDR2 are MDHEN and SYDVKM. Trimming shortened V by 8 bases and J by 2 bases, and 17 bases separated the two germline ends. The CDR3 covers 15 residues. The CDR3 protein is CASARPVGLTDTQYF. CDR3 nucleotide sequence: TGTGCCAGCGCTCGTCCGGTGGGCCTCACAGATACGCAGTATTTT. The complete variable domain, with remaining parts taken from reference TRBV28 and TRBJ2-3, reads DVKVTQSSRYLVKRTGEKVFLECVQDMDHENMFWYRQDPGLGLRLIYFSYDVKMKEKGDIPEGYSVSREKKERFSLILESASTNQTSMYLCASARPVGLTDTQYFGPGTRLTVL.

This chain joins TRBV7-8 and TRBJ2-7; weak D call: TRBD1 (6 bases). The germline gives CDR1 SGHVS, CDR2 FQNEAQ. CDR3 length: 14 amino acids. The germline V and J ends were trimmed by 1 base and 3 bases, with 10 bases remaining between them. CDR3 bases: TGTGCCAGCAGCTTAGGAACAGGGTACTACGAGCAGTACTTC. It is translated as CASSLGTGYYEQYF.

This rearrangement joins TRBV7-8 to TRBJ1-6; D might be TRBD1 (5 bases). Deletions cut 1 base from V and 5 bases from J, with 9 bases between. The CDR3 runs to 15 residues. Germline assignment: CDR1 SGHVS and CDR2 FQNEAQ. The DNA for the CDR3 is TGTGCCAGCAGCTTAGGCCAGGGTAATAATTCACCCCTCCACTTT. It encodes CASSLGQGNNSPLHF.

This clone was seen only a few times. This chain links TRBV7-2 with TRBJ2-1; D possibly corresponds to TRBD2 (6 bases). This CDR3 has 15 amino acids. V gave up 4 bases and J gave up 5 bases, with 15 bases separating them. Germline assignment: CDR1 SGHTA and CDR2 FQGNSA. CDR3 in amino acids: CASSSARGLDNEQFF. The CDR3, as DNA: TGTGCCAGCAGCTCCGCAAGGGGACTCGACAATGAGCAGTTCTTC. The whole variable domain, filled in from reference TRBV7-2 and TRBJ2-1, reads GAGVSQSPSNKVTEKGKDVELRCDPISGHTALYWYRQSLGQGLEFLIYFQGNSAPDKSGLPSDRFSAERTGGSVSTLTIQRTQQEDSAVYLCASSSARGLDNEQFFGPGTRLTVL.

This chain connects TRBV27 to TRBJ2-1, with D possibly matching TRBD2 (5 bases). With 6 bases removed from V and 4 bases from J, the gap between germline ends came to 13 bases. This CDR3 has 14 residues. The germline V gene encodes CDR1 MNHEY and CDR2 SMNVEV (reference sequence). The DNA of the CDR3 is TGTGCCAGCAGAGGACTCATCGAGTACAATGAGCAGTTCTTC. It translates to CASRGLIEYNEQFF.

Of note for this clone: At one end the junction does not follow the germline gene, possibly because of a read error. The J gene is TRBJ2-1, the V gene TRBV7-9; weak D call: TRBD2 (5 bases). This CDR3 has 17 residues. Looked up from germline, CDR1 is SEHNR and CDR2 is FQNEAQ (reference sequence). The CDR3 protein is CSSSLRSARVTYNEQFF. For the CDR3, the DNA is TGTTCCAGCAGCTTAAGGTCGGCGCGGGTGACCTACAATGAGCAGTTCTTC. Variable domain in full (rest from reference TRBV7-9 and TRBJ2-1): DTGVSQNPRHKITKRGQNVTFRCDPISEHNRLYWYRQTLGQGPEFLTYFQNEAQLEKSRLLSDRFSAERPKGSFSTLEIQRTEQGDSAMYLCSSSLRSARVTYNEQFFGPGTRLTVL.

The V and J genes are TRBV6-1 and TRBJ2-5; D call uncertain. V shed 7 bases and J shed 5 bases, with 17 bases lying between them. The CDR3 has 14 amino acids. Germline V lookup: CDR1 MNHNS, CDR2 SASEGT. In DNA, the CDR3 is TGTGCCAGCATTTGGGCGAACCGCCAGGAGACCCAGTACTTC. Residues: CASIWANRQETQYF.

V and J are TRBV4-2 and TRBJ1-1; the match to TRBD1 covers 7 bases. The CDR3 length is 19 residues. J gave up 6 bases and V 2 bases, and 21 bases lay outside the gene matches. In germline, CDR1 is LGHNA, CDR2 YNFKEQ. CDR3 nucleotides: TGTGCCAGCAGCCAATTACTCCTTGGGTCTCTTGGACAGGTACCTGAAGCTTTCTTT. Translating it yields CASSQLLLGSLGQVPEAFF.

This clone was observed a few times. The chain uses TRBV7-9 and TRBJ2-1; TRBD2 matches at 12 bases. V gave up 5 bases and J gave up 4 bases; unmatched junction bases: 6. This CDR3 spans 16 amino acids. The germline gives CDR1 SEHNR, CDR2 FQNEAQ (reference sequence). The CDR3 DNA follows: TGTGCCAGCAGCGGGAGGACTAGCGGGGCTTACAATGAGCAGTTCTTC. Encoded protein: CASSGRTSGAYNEQFF.

This rearrangement joins TRBV6-6 to TRBJ2-7; tentatively, D is TRBD2 (5 bases). The CDR3 has 14 residues. The V end lost 7 bases, the J end lost 2 bases, and 15 bases lay between the germline ends. Germline V gene sequence: CDR1 MNHNY, CDR2 SVGAGI (reference sequence). The CDR3 coding sequence is TGTGCCAGCACCCCAAGGGAGTCCACCTACGAGCAGTACTTC. It is translated as CASTPRESTYEQYF.

This chain uses TRBV4-1 with TRBJ1-6, with 7 bases that match TRBD1. After removal of 3 bases from V and 7 bases from J, the junction contained 6 bases not matched to a gene. Germline V gene data show CDR1 as MGHRA and CDR2 as YSYEKL. This CDR3 is built from 15 residues. The CDR3 coding sequence is TGCGCCAGCAGCCATGGAGGGGGCGCCAATTCACCCCTCCACTTT. Residues: CASSHGGGANSPLHF.

The chain joins TRBV7-2 to TRBJ1-4; D call uncertain. The CDR3 is 13 amino acids. Per the germline V gene, CDR1 is SGHTA and CDR2 is FQGNSA. The germline V and J ends were trimmed by 5 bases and 7 bases, with 11 bases remaining between them. CDR3 in amino acids: CASSPLSFEKLFF. The CDR3 nucleotides are TGTGCCAGCAGCCCCCTATCATTTGAAAAACTGTTTTTT.

The chain employs TRBV6-1 and TRBJ2-3, with 7 bases fitting TRBD1. Germline CDR1 is MNHNS and CDR2 is SASEGT. V was clipped by 10 bases and J by 2 bases; unmatched bases: 9. This CDR3 is built from 14 residues. The DNA for the CDR3 is TGTGCCATCGCGGACAGGCCCGCCACAGATACGCAGTATTTT. This sequence encodes CAIADRPATDTQYF.